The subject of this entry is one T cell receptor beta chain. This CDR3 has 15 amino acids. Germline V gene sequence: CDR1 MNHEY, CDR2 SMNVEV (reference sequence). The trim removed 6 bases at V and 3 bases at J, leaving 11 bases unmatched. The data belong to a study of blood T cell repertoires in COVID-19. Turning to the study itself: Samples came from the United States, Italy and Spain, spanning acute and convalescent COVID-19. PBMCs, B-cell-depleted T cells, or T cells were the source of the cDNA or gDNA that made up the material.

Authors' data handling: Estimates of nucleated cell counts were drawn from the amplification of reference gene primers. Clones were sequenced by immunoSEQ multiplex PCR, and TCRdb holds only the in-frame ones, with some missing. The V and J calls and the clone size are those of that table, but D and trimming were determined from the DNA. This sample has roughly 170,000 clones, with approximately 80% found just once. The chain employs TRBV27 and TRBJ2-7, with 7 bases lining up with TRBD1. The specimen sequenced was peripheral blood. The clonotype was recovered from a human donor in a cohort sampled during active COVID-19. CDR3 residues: CASSTGIDRVYEQYF. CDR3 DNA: TGTGCCAGCAGCACCGGAATCGACAGGGTCTACGAGCAGTACTTC.